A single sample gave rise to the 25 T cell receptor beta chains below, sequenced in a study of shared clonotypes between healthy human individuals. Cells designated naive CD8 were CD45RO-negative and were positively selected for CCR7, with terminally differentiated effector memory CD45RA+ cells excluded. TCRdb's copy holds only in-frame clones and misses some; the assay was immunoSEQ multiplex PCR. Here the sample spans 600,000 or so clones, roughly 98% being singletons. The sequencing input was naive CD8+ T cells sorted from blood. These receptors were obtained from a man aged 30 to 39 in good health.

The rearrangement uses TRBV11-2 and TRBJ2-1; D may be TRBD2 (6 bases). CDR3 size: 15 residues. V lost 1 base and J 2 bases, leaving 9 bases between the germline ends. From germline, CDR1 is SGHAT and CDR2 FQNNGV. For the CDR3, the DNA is TGTGCCAGCAGCTTAGCCGGGAGCGCCTACAATGAGCAGTTCTTC. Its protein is CASSLAGSAYNEQFF.

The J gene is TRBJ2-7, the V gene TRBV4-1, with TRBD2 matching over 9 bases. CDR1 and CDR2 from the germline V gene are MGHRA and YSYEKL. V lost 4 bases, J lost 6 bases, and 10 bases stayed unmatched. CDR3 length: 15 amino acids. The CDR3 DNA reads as TGCGCCAGCAGCCCCCTGGCGGGAGGGGAAGGCGAGCAGTACTTC. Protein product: CASSPLAGGEGEQYF.

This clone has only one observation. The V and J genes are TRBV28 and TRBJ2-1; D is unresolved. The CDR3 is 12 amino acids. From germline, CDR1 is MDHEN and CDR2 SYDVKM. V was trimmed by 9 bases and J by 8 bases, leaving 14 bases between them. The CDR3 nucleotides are TGTGCCAGTTCTTTGGCCTGGGATGAGCAGTTCTTC. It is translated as CASSLAWDEQFF.

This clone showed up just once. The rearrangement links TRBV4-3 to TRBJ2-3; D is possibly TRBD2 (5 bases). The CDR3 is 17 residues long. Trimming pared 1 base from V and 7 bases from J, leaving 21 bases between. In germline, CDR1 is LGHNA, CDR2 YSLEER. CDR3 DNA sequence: TGCGCCAGCAGCCAAGGGCCACTAGTGGCGGTTTTACATACGCAGTATTTT. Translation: CASSQGPLVAVLHTQYF.

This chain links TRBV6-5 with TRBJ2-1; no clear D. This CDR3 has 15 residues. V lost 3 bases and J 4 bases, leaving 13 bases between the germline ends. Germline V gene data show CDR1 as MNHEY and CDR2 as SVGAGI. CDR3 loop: CASSYTRNPYNEQFF. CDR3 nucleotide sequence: TGTGCCAGCAGTTATACCCGCAACCCATACAATGAGCAGTTCTTC.

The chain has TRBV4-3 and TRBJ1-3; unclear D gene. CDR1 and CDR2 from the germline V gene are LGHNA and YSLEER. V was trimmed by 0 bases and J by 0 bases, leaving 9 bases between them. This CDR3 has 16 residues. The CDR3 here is CASSQDSQSSGNTIYF. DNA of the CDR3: TGCGCCAGCAGCCAAGATAGCCAGAGCTCTGGAAACACCATATATTTT.

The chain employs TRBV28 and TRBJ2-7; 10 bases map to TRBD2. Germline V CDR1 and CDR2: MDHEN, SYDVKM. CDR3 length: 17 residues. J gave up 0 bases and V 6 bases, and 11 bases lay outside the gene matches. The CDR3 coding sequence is TGTGCCAGCAGATCGACTCTAGCGGGAGATCGCTCCTACGAGCAGTACTTC. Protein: CASRSTLAGDRSYEQYF.

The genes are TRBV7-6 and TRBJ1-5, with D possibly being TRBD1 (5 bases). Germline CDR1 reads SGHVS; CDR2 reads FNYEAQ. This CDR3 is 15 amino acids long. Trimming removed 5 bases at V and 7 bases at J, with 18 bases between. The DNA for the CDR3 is TGTGCCAGCAGCCCGGGACCGCCGCCAGGGCAGCCCCAGCATTTT. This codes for CASSPGPPPGQPQHF. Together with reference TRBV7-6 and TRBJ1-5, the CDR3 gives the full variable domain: GAGVSQSPRYKVTKRGQDVALRCDPISGHVSLYWYRQALGQGPEFLTYFNYEAQQDKSGLPNDRFSAERPEGSISTLTIQRTEQRDSAMYRCASSPGPPPGQPQHFGDGTRLSIL.

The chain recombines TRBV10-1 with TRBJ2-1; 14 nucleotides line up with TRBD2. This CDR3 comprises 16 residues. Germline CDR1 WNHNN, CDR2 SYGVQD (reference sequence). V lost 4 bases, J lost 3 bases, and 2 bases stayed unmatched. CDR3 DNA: TGCGCCAGCAGTGGACTAGCGGGAGGGAGCTACAATGAGCAGTTCTTC. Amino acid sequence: CASSGLAGGSYNEQFF.

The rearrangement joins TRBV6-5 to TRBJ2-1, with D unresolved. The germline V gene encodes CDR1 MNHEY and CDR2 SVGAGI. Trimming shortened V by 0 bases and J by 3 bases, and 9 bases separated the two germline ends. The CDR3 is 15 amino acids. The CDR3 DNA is TGTGCCAGCAGTTACTCGATACCCAGCTACAATGAGCAGTTCTTC. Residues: CASSYSIPSYNEQFF.

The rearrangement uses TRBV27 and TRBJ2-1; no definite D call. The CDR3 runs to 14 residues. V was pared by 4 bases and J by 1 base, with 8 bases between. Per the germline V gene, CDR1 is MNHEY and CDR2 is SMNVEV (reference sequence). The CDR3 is CASSSGRSYNEQFF. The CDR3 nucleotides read TGTGCCAGCAGTTCCGGCCGATCCTACAATGAGCAGTTCTTC.

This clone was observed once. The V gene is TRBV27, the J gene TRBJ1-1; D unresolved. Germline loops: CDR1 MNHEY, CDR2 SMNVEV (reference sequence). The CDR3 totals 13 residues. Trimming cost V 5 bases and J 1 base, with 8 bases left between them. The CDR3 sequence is CASSHYRNTEAFF. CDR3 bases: TGTGCCAGCAGTCATTACAGGAACACTGAAGCTTTCTTT.

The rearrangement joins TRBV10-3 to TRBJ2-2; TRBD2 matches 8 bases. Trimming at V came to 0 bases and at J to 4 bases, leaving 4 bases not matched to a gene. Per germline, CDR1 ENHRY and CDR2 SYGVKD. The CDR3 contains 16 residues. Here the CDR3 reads CAISESASGRTGELFF. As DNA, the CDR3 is TGTGCCATCAGTGAGTCTGCTAGCGGGCGCACCGGGGAGCTGTTTTTT.

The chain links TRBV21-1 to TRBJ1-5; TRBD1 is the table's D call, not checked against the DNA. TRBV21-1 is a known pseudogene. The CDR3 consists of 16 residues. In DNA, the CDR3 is TGTGCCAGCAGCAAAGGCGACAGCATGAGCAATCAGCCCCAGCATTTT. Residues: CASSKGDSMSNQPQHF.

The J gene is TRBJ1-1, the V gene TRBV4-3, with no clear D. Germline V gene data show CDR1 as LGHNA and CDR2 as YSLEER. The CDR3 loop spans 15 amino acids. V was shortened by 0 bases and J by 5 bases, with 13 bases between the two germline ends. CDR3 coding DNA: TGCGCCAGCAGCCAAGACCCCGGACGGGTGACTGAAGCTTTCTTT. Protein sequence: CASSQDPGRVTEAFF.

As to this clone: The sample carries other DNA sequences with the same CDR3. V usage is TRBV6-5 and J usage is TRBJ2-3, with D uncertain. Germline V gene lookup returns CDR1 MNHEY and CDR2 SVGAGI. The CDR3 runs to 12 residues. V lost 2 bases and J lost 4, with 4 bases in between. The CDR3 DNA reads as TGTGCCAGCAGTTACGGCCCAGATACGCAGTATTTT. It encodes CASSYGPDTQYF.

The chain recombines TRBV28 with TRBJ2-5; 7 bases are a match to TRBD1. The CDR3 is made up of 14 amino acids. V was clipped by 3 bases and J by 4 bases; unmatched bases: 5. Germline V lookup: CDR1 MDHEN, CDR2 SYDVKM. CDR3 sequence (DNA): TGTGCCAGCAGTTTGACGGGGACAGCAGAGACCCAGTACTTC. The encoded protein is CASSLTGTAETQYF.

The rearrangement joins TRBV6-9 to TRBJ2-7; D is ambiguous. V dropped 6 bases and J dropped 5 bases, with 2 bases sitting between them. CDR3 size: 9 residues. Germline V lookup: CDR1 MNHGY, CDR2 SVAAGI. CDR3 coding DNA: TGTGCCAGCAGCCACGAGCAGTACTTC. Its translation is CASSHEQYF.

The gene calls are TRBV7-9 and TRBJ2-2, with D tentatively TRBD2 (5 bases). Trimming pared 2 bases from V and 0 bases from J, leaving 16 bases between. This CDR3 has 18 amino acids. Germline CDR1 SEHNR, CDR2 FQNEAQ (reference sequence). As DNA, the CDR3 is TGTGCCAGCAGCTTAAGCGGTATGGCAATCGCGAACACCGGGGAGCTGTTTTTT. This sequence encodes CASSLSGMAIANTGELFF. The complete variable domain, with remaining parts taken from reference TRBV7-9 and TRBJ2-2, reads DTGVSQNPRHKITKRGQNVTFRCDPISEHNRLYWYRQTLGQGPEFLTYFQNEAQLEKSRLLSDRFSAERPKGSFSTLEIQRTEQGDSAMYLCASSLSGMAIANTGELFFGEGSRLTVL.

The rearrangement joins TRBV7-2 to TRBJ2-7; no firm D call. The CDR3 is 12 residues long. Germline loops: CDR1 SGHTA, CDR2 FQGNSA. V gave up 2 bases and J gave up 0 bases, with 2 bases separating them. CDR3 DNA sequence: TGTGCCAGCAGCTTAAACTCCTACGAGCAGTACTTC. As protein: CASSLNSYEQYF.

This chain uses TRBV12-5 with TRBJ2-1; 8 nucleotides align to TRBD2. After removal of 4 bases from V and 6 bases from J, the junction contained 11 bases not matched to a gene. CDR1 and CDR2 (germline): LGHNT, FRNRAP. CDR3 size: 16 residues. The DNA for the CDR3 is TGTGCTAGTGGTTCCACCTCGGGGGGGTCAGGCAATGAGCAGTTCTTC. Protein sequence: CASGSTSGGSGNEQFF. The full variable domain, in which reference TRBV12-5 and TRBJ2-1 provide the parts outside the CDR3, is DARVTQTPRHKVTEMGQEVTMRCQPILGHNTVFWYRQTMMQGLELLAYFRNRAPLDDSGMPKDRFSAEMPDATLATLKIQPSEPRDSAVYFCASGSTSGGSGNEQFFGPGTRLTVL.

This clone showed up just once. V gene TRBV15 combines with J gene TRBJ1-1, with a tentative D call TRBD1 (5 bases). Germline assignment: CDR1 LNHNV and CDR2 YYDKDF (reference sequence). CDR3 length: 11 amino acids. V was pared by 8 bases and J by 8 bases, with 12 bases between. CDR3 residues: CATEGQTEAFF. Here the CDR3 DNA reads TGTGCCACCGAGGGGCAGACCGAAGCTTTCTTT.

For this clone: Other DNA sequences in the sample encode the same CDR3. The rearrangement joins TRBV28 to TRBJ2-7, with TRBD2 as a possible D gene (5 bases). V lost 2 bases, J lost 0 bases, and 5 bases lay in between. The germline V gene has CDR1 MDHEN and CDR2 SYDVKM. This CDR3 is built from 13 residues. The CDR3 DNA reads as TGTGCCAGCAGTTTACGGGACTCCTACGAGCAGTACTTC. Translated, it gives CASSLRDSYEQYF.

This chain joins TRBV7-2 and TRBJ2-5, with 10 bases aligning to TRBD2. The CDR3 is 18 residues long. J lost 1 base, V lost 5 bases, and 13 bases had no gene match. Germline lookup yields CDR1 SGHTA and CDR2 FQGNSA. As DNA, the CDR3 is TGTGCCAGCAGCATCATCGGCAATCGACTAGCGGGCCAAGAGACCCAGTACTTC. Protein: CASSIIGNRLAGQETQYF.

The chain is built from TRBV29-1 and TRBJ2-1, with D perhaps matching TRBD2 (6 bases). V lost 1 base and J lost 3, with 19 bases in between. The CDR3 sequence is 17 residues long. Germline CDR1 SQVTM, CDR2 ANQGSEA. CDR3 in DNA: TGCAGCGTTGAAGCGGCTCGGCGGCCTAGCGACTACAATGAGCAGTTCTTC. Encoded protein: CSVEAARRPSDYNEQFF.